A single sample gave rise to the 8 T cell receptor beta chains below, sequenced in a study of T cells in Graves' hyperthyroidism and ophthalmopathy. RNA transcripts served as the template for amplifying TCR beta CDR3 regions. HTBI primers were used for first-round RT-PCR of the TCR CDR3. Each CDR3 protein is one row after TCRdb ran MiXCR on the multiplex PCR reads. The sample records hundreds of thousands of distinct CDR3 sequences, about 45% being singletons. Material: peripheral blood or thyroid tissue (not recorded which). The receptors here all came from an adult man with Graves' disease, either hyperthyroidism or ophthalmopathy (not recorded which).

Here the CDR3 reads CASSYFSGTSGNEQYF. CDR3 DNA: TGTGCCAGCAGCTACTTTTCCGGGACTAGCGGGAACGAGCAGTACTTC. This sequence joins TRBV7-9 and TRBJ2-7; 13 nucleotides align to TRBD2. The CDR3 spans 16 residues. After removal of 4 bases from V and 5 bases from J, the junction contained 8 bases not matched to a gene. CDR1 is SEHNR, CDR2 FQNEAQ, per germline (reference sequence).

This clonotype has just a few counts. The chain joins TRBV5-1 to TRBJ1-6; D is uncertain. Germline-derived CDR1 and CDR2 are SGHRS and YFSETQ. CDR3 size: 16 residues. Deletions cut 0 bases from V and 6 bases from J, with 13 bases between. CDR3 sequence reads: CASSLDEGQSNSPLHF. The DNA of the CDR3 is TGCGCCAGCAGCTTGGACGAGGGTCAAAGTAATTCACCCCTCCACTTT.

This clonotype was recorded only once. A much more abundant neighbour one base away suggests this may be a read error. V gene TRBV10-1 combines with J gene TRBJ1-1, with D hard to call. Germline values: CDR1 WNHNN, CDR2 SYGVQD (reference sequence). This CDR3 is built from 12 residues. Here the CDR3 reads CASSEGRGEASF. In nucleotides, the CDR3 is TGCGCCAGCAGTGAAGGACGGGGTGAAGCTTCCTTT.

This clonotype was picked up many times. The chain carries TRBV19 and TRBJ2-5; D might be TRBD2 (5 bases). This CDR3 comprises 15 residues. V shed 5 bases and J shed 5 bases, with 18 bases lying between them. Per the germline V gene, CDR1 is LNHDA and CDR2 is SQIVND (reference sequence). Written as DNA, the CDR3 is TGTGCCAGTAGTCCCGAGGGTCCCTTAGGGGAGACCCAGTACTTC. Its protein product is CASSPEGPLGETQYF. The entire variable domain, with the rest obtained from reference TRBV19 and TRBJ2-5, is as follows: DGGITQSPKYLFRKEGQNVTLSCEQNLNHDAMYWYRQDPGQGLRLIYYSQIVNDFQKGDIAEGYSVSREKKESFPLTVTSAQKNPTAFYLCASSPEGPLGETQYFGPGTRLLVL.

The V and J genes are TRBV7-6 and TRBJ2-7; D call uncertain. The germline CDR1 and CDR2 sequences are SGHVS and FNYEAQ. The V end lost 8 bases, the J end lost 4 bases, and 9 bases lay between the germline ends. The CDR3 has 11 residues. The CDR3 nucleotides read TGTGCCAGCCTGACTCTTTACGAGCAGTACTTC. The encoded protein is CASLTLYEQYF.

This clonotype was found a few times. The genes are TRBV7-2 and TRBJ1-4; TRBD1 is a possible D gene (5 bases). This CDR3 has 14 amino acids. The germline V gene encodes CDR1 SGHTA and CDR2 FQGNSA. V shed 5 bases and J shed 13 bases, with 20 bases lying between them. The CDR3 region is CASSPDTPRRGLFF. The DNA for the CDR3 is TGTGCCAGCAGCCCGGACACTCCCCGAAGGGGACTGTTTTTT.

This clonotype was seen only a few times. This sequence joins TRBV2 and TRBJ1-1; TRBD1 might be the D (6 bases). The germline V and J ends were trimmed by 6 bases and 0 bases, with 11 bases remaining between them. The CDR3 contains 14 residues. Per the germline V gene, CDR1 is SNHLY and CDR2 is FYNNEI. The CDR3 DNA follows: TGTGCCAGCAGGAGAGACAGGTTGAACACTGAAGCTTTCTTT. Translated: CASRRDRLNTEAFF.

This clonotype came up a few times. CDR3 sequence reads: CASRGDVMNTEAFF. DNA for the CDR3: TGTGCCAGCAGGGGGGACGTTATGAACACTGAAGCTTTCTTT. The genes are TRBV12-3 or TRBV12-4 and TRBJ1-1, with D perhaps TRBD1 (5 bases). Trimming stripped 6 bases from V and 0 bases from J, with 11 bases between. The CDR3 totals 14 residues.